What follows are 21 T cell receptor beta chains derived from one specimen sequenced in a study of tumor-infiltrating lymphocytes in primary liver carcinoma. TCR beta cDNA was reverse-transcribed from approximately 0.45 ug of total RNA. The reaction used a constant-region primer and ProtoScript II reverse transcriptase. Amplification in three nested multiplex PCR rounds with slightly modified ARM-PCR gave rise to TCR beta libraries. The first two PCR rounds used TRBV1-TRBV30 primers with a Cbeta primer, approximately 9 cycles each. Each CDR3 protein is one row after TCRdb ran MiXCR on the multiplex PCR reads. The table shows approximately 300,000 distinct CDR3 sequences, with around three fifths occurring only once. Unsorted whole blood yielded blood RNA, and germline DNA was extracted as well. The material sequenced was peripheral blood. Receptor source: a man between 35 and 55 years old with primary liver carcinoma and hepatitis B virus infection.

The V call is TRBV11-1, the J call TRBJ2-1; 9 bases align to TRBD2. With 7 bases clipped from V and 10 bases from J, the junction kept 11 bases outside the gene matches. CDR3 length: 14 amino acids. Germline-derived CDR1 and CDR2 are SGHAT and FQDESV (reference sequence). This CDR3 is CASNSSSGGGEQFF. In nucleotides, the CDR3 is TGTGCCAGCAACTCGAGTAGCGGGGGAGGGGAGCAGTTCTTC.

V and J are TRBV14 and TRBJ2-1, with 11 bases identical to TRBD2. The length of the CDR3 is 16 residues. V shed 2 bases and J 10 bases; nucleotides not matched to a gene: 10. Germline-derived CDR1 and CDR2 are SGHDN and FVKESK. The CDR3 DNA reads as TGTGCCAGCAGCCAATACAGACTAGCGGGGCTCCAAGAGCAGTTCTTC. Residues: CASSQYRLAGLQEQFF. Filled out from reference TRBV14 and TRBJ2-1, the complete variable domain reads EAGVTQFPSHSVIEKGQTVTLRCDPISGHDNLYWYRRVMGKEIKFLLHFVKESKQDESGMPNNRFLAERTGGTYSTLKVQPAELEDSGVYFCASSQYRLAGLQEQFFGPGTRLTVL.

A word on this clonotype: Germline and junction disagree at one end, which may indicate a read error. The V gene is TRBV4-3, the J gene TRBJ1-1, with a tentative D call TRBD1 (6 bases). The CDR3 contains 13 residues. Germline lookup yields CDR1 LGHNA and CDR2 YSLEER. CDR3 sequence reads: CASSPRPGAEVFF. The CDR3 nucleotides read TGCGCCAGCAGCCCCCGGCCGGGGGCTGAAGTTTTCTTC.

CDR3 in amino acids: CASSSALSGANVLTF. The CDR3 coding sequence is TGTGCCAGCAGCAGTGCCCTCTCTGGGGCCAACGTCCTGACTTTC. This rearrangement joins TRBV5-4 to TRBJ2-6; the D is unclear. The CDR3 contains 15 residues. Germline CDR1 and CDR2: SGHNT and YYREEE (reference sequence). Trimming took off 4 bases at V and 0 bases at J, with 8 bases between the two ends.

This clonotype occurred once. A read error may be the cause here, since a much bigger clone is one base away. The CDR3 loop reads CASSSPRERGRRHGIDTQYF. The CDR3 DNA reads TGTGCCAGCAGTTCACCCAGAGAGCGGGGGAGGCGCCATGGCATAGATACGCAGTATTTT. V is TRBV6-5 and J is TRBJ2-3; TRBD2 matches at 8 bases. The CDR3 consists of 20 residues. Germline lookup yields CDR1 MNHEY and CDR2 SVGAGI. The junction had 23 bases not matched to a gene; V was cut back by 4 bases and J by 5 bases.

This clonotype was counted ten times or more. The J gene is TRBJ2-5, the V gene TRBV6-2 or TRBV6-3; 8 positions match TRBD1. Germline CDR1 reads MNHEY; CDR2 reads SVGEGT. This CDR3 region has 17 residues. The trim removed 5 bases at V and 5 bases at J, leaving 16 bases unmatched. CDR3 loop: CASSRTPRGRFGETQYF. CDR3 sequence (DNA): TGTGCCAGCAGTCGAACCCCCAGGGGGCGATTCGGCGAGACCCAGTACTTC.

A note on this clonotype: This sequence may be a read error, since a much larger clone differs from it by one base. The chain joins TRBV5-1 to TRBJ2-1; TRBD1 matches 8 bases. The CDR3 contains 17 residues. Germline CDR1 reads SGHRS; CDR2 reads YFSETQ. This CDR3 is CASSRFTGGPSYNERFF. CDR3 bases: TGCGCCAGCAGCCGATTTACAGGGGGTCCTTCCTACAATGAGCGGTTCTTC.

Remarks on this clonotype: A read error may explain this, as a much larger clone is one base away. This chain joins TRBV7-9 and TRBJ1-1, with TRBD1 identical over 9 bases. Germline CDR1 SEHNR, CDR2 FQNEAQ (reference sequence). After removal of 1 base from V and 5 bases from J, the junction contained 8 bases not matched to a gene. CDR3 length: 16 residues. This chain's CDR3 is CASSLEDRGRGTEAFF. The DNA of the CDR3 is TGTGCCAGCAGCTTAGAGGACAGGGGACGTGGGACTGAAGCTTTCTTT. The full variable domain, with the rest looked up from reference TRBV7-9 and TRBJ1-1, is DTGVSQNPRHKITKRGQNVTFRCDPISEHNRLYWYRQTLGQGPEFLTYFQNEAQLEKSRLLSDRFSAERPKGSFSTLEIQRTEQGDSAMYLCASSLEDRGRGTEAFFGQGTRLTVV.

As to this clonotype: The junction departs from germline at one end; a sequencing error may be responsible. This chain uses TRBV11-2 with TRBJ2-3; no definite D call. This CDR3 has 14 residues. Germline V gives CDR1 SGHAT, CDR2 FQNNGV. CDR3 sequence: CASNLPRNTDTQYF. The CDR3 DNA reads TGTGCCAGCAACTTACCCAGAAACACAGATACACAGTATTTT. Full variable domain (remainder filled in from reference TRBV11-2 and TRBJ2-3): EAGVAQSPRYKIIEKRQSVAFWCNPISGHATLYWYQQILGQGPKLLIQFQNNGVVDDSQLPKDRFSAERLKGVDSTLKIQPAKLEDSAVYLCASNLPRNTDTQYFGPGTRLTVL.

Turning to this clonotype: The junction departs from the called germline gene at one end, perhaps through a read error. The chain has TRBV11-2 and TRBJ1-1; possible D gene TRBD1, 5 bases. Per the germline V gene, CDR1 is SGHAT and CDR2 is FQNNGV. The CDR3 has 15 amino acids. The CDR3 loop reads CASGQEGSRTTEAFF. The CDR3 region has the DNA TGCGCCAGCGGCCAGGAGGGGAGCCGAACCACTGAAGCTTTCTTT.

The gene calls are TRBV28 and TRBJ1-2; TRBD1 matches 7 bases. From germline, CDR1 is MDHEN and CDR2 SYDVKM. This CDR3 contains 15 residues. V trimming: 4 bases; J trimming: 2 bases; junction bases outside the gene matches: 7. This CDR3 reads CASSSRVQGNYGYTF. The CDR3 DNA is TGTGCCAGCAGTTCGAGGGTACAGGGGAACTATGGCTACACCTTC.

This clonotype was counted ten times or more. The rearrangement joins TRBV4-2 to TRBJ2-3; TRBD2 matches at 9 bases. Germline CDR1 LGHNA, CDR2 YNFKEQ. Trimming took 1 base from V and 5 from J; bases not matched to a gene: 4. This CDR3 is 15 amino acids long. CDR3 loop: CASSQGAGGGDTQYF. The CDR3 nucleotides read TGTGCCAGCAGCCAAGGAGCGGGAGGAGGAGATACGCAGTATTTT.

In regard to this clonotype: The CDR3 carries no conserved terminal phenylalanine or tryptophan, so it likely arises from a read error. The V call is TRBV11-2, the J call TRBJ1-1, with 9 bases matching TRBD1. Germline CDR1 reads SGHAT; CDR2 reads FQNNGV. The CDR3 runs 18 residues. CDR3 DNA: TGTGCCAGCAGCTTACCACCGGGACAGGGTGCTTCAGCCACTGCAGCTTTCCTT. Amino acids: CASSLPPGQGASATAAFL.

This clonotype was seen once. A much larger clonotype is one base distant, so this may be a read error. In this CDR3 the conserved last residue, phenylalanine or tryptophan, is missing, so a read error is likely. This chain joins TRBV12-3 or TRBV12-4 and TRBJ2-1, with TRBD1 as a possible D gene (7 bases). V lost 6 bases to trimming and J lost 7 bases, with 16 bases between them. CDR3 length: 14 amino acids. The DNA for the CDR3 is TGTGCCAGCAGGGACGACAGGGCGGGGAATGAGCAGTTCTTA. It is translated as CASRDDRAGNEQFL.

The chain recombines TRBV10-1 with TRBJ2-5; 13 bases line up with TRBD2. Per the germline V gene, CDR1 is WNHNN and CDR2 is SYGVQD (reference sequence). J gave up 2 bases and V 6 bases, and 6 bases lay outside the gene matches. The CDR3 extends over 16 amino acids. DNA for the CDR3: TGCGCCAGCAGCCTGGGACTAGCGGGGAAACAAGAGACCCAGTACTTC. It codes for CASSLGLAGKQETQYF.

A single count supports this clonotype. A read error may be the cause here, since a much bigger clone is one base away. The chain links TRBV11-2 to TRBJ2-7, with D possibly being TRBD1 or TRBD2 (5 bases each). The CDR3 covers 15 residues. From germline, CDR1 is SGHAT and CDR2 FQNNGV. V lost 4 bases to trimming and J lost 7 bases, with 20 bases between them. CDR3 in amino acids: CASSYSGQTLSEQYF. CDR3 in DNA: TGTGCCAGCAGCTACTCGGGGCAGACCCTCAGTGAGCAGTACTTC.

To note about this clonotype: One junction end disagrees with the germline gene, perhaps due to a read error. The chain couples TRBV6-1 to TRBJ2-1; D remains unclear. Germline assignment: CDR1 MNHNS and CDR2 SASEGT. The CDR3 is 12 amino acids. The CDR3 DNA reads TGTGCCAGTAGTGAACGCGAGATAAAGCAGTTCTTC. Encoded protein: CASSEREIKQFF.

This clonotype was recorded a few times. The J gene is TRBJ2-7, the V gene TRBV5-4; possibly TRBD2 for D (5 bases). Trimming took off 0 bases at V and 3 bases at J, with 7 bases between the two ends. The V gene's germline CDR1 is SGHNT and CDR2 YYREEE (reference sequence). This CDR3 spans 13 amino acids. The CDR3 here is CASSLGTYYEQYF. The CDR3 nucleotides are TGTGCCAGCAGCTTGGGGACTTACTACGAGCAGTACTTC.

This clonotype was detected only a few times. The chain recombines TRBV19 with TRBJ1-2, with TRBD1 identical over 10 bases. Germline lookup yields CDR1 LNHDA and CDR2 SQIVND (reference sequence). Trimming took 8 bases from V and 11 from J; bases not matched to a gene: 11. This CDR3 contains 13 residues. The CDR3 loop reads CASDSGTGVGYTF. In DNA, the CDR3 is TGTGCCAGTGATTCCGGGACAGGGGTTGGTTACACCTTC.

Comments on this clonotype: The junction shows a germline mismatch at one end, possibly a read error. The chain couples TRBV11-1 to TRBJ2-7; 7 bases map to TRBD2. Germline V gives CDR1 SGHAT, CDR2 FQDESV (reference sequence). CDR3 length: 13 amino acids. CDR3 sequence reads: CGSERGGVQEQYF. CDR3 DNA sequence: TGTGGCAGCGAACGTGGGGGGGTGCAGGAGCAGTACTTC.

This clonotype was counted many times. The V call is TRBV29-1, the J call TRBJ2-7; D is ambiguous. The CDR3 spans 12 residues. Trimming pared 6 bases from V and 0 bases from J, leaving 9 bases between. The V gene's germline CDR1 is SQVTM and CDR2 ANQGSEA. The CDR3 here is CSVADTSYEQYF. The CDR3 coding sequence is TGCAGCGTAGCCGACACCTCCTACGAGCAGTACTTC.